The 12 T cell receptor beta chains listed next were all sequenced from one sample in a study of regulatory T cells in long-lasting Graves disease. The sample's time point: persistent/refractory GD, antithyroid drugs over 5 years with positive TRAb. The TCR library was made from RNA that had been extracted from PBMCs in TRIzol. Building of the TCR beta libraries involved iRepertoire HTBI primers and Arm-PCR of CDR3 regions. TCRdb ran MiXCR on the multiplex PCR reads and lists one entry per CDR3 protein. The table shows a few hundred thousand distinct CDR3 sequences, with about a quarter occurring only once. Material: peripheral blood mononuclear cells (PBMCs), obtained when the disease was refractory, from a patient treated with antithyroid drugs. These receptors all stem from a female donor with Graves disease.

This clonotype has a count of ten or more. V usage is TRBV28 and J usage is TRBJ1-4; no firm D call. Trimming pared 3 bases from V and 3 bases from J, leaving 8 bases between. CDR3 length: 14 residues. The germline V gene has CDR1 MDHEN and CDR2 SYDVKM. This CDR3 is CASSFHGANEKLFF. CDR3 DNA: TGTGCCAGCAGTTTCCATGGTGCTAATGAAAAACTGTTTTTT.

This clonotype was seen at least ten times. The chain recombines TRBV18 with TRBJ2-7; 8 positions agree with TRBD2. Germline CDR1 KGHSH, CDR2 LQKENI. J lost 3 bases, V lost 10 bases, and 8 bases had no gene match. CDR3 length: 13 amino acids. CDR3: CATGGDPFYEQYF. The CDR3 DNA reads TGTGCCACGGGGGGGGACCCGTTCTACGAGCAGTACTTC.

This clonotype was seen repeatedly, ten times or more. The rearrangement joins TRBV6-5 to TRBJ2-5; the D is unclear. V lost 2 bases and J lost 10, with 14 bases in between. Germline V gene data show CDR1 as MNHEY and CDR2 as SVGAGI. This CDR3 has 13 residues. This CDR3 reads CASSYVPLEGQYF. CDR3 bases: TGTGCCAGCAGTTACGTTCCGTTGGAAGGCCAGTACTTC.

This clonotype turned up a few times. The chain is built from TRBV18 and TRBJ1-1; D ambiguous. Germline CDR1 KGHSH, CDR2 LQKENI. CDR3 length: 14 amino acids. V was trimmed by 2 bases and J by 4 bases, leaving 11 bases between them. The CDR3: CASSPNFYTTEAFF. The CDR3 DNA reads TGTGCCAGCTCACCAAATTTTTATACCACTGAAGCTTTCTTT.

This chain uses TRBV30 with TRBJ2-5, with TRBD2 as a possible D gene (7 bases). CDR1 is GTSNPN and CDR2 is SVGIG in the germline V gene (reference sequence). With 1 base removed from V and 5 bases from J, the gap between germline ends came to 17 bases. This CDR3 has 15 amino acids. The CDR3 DNA follows: TGTGCCTGGAGTGGGGGGGCTAGCGGATGGGAGACCCAGTACTTC. It translates to CAWSGGASGWETQYF.

This clonotype was counted ten times or more. The rearrangement links TRBV27 to TRBJ1-5, with D possibly TRBD1 on 5 matching bases. CDR1 and CDR2 (germline): MNHEY, SMNVEV (reference sequence). Between the trimmed V and J ends, which lost 9 bases and 4 bases, there was a span of 19 bases. This CDR3 region has 15 residues. CDR3 in amino acids: CARINDPHRNQPQHF. CDR3 DNA sequence: TGTGCCAGAATAAACGACCCTCACAGGAATCAGCCCCAGCATTTT.

This clonotype was recorded at least ten times. The V gene is TRBV6-1, the J gene TRBJ1-5, with D perhaps TRBD1 (5 bases). The CDR3 sequence is 15 residues long. Germline loops: CDR1 MNHNS, CDR2 SASEGT. Trimming took 3 bases from V and 6 from J, leaving 15 bases between them. The CDR3 reads CASSEGSGSVQPQHF. For the CDR3, the DNA is TGTGCCAGCAGTGAGGGGTCAGGGTCAGTTCAGCCCCAGCATTTT.

This clonotype came up a few times. The rearrangement joins TRBV7-3 to TRBJ1-2; D not resolved. CDR3 length: 14 residues. V was shortened by 2 bases and J by 0 bases, with 7 bases between the two germline ends. Germline V lookup: CDR1 SGHTA, CDR2 FQGTGA. The CDR3 is CASSLGPTNYGYTF. The CDR3 region has the DNA TGTGCCAGCAGCTTAGGTCCGACTAACTATGGCTACACCTTC.

The chain is built from TRBV29-1 and TRBJ2-7, with D possibly being TRBD2 (5 bases). Germline V gene lookup returns CDR1 SQVTM and CDR2 ANQGSEA. Trimming stripped 6 bases from V and 2 bases from J, with 8 bases between. The CDR3 extends over 11 amino acids. The CDR3 protein is CSVLEPYEQYF. The CDR3, as DNA: TGCAGCGTACTAGAACCCTACGAGCAGTACTTC.

The chain has TRBV6-1 and TRBJ2-5; no reliable D call. V was trimmed by 6 bases and J by 4 bases, leaving 15 bases between them. The CDR3 loop spans 14 amino acids. From germline, CDR1 is MNHNS and CDR2 SASEGT. CDR3 amino acids: CASSRSSIGETQYF. The CDR3 DNA reads TGTGCCAGCAGCCGGTCGAGTATCGGAGAGACCCAGTACTTC.

The gene calls are TRBV6-1 and TRBJ1-6; possibly TRBD1 for D (5 bases). This CDR3 spans 14 amino acids. Germline V lookup: CDR1 MNHNS, CDR2 SASEGT. Trimming took 6 bases from V and 8 from J, leaving 14 bases between them. CDR3 nucleotides: TGTGCCAGCAGACAGACAGTGGGGGATTCACCCCTCCACTTT. Translated, it gives CASRQTVGDSPLHF.

Turning to this clonotype: A much larger clone lies a single base off, so this may be a read error. Because the CDR3 is missing its conserved closing phenylalanine or tryptophan, this is likely a read error. The chain employs TRBV2 and TRBJ1-1; 8 bases line up with TRBD1. The CDR3 length is 15 residues. Germline V lookup: CDR1 SNHLY, CDR2 FYNNEI. With V trimmed by 4 bases and J by 6 bases, 10 bases remained unmatched. CDR3 in amino acids: CASSATETGGAEAFS. DNA for the CDR3: TGTGCCAGCAGTGCGACGGAAACAGGGGGGGCTGAAGCTTTCTCT.